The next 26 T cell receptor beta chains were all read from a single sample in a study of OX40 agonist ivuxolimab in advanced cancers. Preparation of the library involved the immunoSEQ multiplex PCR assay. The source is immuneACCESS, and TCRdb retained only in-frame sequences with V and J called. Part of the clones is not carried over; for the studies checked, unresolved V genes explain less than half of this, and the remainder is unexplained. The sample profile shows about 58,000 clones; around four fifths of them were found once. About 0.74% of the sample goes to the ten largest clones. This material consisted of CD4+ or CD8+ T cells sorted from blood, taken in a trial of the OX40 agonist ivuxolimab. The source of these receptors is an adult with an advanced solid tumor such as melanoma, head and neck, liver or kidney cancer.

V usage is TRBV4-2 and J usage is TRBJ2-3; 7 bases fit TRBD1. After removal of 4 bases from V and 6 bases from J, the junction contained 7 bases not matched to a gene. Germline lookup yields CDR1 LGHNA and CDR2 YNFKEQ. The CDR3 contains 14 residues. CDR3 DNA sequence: TGTGCCAGCAGCCGGCGACAGGGTGAGGATACGCAGTATTTT. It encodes CASSRRQGEDTQYF.

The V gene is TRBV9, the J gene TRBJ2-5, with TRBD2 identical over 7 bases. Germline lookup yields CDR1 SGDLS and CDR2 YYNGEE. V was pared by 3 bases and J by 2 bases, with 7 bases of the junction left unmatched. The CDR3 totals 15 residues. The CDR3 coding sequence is TGTGCCAGCAGCGCCCGGACTAGTAAACAAGAGACCCAGTACTTC. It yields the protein CASSARTSKQETQYF. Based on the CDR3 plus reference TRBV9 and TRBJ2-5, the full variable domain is DSGVTQTPKHLITATGQRVTLRCSPRSGDLSVYWYQQSLDQGLQFLIQYYNGEERAKGNILERFSAQQFPDLHSELNLSSLELGDSALYFCASSARTSKQETQYFGPGTRLLVL.

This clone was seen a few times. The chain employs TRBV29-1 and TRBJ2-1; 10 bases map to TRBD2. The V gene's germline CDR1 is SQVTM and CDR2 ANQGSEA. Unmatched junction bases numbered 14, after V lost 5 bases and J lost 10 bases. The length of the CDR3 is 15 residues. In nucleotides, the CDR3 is TGCAGCGTTCCCAGCGGGGGGGCTCAGAGTAGGGAGCAGTTCTTC. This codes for CSVPSGGAQSREQFF.

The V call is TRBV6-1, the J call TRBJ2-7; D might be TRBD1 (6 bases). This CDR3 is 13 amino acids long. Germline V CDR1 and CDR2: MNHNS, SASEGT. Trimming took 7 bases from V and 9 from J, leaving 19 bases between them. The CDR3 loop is CASIGQIADGQYF. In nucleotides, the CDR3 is TGTGCCAGCATTGGACAGATCGCCGACGGGCAGTACTTC.

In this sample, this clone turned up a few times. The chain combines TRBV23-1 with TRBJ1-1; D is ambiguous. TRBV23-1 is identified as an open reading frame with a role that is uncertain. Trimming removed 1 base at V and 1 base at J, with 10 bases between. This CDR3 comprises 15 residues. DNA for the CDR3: TGCGCCAGCAGTCAATGGATAGAGACGAACACTGAAGCTTTCTTT. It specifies CASSQWIETNTEAFF.

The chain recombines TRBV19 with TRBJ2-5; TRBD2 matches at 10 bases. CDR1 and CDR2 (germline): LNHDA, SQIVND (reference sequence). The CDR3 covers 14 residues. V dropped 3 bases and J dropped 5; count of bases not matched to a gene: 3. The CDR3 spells CASSMASGGETQYF. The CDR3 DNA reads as TGTGCCAGTAGTATGGCTAGCGGGGGTGAGACCCAGTACTTC.

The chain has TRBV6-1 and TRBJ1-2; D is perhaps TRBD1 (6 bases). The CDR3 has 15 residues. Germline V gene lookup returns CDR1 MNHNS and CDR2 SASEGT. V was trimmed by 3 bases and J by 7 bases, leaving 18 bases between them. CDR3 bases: TGTGCCAGCAGTGACGCCCCCACAGGGTTTGGTGGCTACACCTTC. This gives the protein CASSDAPTGFGGYTF.

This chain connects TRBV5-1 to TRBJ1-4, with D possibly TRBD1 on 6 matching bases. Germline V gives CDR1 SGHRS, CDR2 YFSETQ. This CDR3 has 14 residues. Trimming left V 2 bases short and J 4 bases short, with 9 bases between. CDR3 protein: CASSLGGFNEKLFF. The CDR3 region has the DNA TGCGCCAGCAGCTTAGGGGGGTTTAATGAAAAACTGTTTTTT.

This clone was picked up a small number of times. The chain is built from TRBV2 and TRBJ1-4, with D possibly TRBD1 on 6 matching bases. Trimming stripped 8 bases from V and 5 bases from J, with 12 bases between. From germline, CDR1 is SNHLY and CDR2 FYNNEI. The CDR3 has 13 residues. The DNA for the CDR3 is TGTGCCAGCCGTGGACAGTCAAATGAAAAACTGTTTTTT. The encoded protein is CASRGQSNEKLFF.

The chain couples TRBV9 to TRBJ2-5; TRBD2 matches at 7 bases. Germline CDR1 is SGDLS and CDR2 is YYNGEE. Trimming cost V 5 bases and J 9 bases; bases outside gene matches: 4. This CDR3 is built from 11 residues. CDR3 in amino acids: CASSEGGPQYF. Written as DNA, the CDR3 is TGTGCCAGCAGTGAGGGAGGGCCCCAGTACTTC.

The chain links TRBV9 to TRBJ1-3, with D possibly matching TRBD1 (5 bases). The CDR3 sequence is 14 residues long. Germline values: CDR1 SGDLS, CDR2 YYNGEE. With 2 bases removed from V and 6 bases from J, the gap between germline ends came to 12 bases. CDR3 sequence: CASSVQGGENTIYF. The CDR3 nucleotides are TGTGCCAGCAGCGTCCAGGGAGGTGAAAACACCATATATTTT.

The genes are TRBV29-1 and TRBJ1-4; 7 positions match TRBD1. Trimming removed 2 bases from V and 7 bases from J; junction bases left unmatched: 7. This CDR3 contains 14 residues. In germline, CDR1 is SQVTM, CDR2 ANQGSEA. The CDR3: CSVEFQGEIEKLFF. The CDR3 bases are TGCAGCGTTGAATTTCAGGGGGAGATTGAAAAACTGTTTTTT.

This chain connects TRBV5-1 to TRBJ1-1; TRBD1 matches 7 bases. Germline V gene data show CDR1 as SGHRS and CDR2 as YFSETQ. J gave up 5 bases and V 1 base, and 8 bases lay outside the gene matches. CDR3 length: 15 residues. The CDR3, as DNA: TGCGCCAGCAGCTTGAATCTCCAGGGGGGTACTGAAGCTTTCTTT. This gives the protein CASSLNLQGGTEAFF.

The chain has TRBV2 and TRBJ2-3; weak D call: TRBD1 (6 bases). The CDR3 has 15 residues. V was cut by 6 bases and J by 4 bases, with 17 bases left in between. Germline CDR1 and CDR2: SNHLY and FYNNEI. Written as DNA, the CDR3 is TGTGCCAGCAGGGTAGGGGGTCGCTACGCAGATACGCAGTATTTT. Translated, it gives CASRVGGRYADTQYF.

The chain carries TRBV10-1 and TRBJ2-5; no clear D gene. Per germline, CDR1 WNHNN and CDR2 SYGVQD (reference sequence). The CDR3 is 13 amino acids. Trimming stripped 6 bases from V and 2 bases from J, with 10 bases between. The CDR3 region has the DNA TGCGCCAGCAGCAAAACTCTGCAAGAGACCCAGTACTTC. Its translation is CASSKTLQETQYF.

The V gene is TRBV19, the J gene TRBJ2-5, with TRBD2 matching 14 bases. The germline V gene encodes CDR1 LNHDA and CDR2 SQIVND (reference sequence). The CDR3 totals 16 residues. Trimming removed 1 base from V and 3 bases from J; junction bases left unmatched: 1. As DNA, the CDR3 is TGTGCCAGTAGTATAGGGACTAGCGGGGGGAAAGAGACCCAGTACTTC. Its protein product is CASSIGTSGGKETQYF. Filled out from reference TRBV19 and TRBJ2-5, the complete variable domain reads DGGITQSPKYLFRKEGQNVTLSCEQNLNHDAMYWYRQDPGQGLRLIYYSQIVNDFQKGDIAEGYSVSREKKESFPLTVTSAQKNPTAFYLCASSIGTSGGKETQYFGPGTRLLVL.

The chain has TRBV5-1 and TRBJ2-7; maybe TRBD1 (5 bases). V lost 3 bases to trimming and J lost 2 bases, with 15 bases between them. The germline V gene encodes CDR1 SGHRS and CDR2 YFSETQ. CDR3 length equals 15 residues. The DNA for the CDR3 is TGCGCCAGCAGCTCGACCCTGACAGTGGCCTACGAGCAGTACTTC. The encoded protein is CASSSTLTVAYEQYF.

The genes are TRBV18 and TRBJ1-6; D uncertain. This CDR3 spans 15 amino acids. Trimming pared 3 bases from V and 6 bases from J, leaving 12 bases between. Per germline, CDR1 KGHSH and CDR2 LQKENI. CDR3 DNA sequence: TGTGCCAGCTCACCCAGACCTAAACCTAATTCACCCCTCCACTTT. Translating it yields CASSPRPKPNSPLHF.

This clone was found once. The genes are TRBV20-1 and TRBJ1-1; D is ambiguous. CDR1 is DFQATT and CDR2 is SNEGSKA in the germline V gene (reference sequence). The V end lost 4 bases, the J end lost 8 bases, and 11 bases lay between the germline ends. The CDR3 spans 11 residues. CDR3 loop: CSATWTSEAFF. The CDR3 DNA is TGCAGTGCTACCTGGACCTCGGAAGCTTTCTTT.

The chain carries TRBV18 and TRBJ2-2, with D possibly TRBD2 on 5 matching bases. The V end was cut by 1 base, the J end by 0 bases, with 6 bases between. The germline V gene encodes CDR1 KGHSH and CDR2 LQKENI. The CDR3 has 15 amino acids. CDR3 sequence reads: CASSPRSANTGELFF. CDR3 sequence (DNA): TGTGCCAGCTCACCACGTAGCGCGAACACCGGGGAGCTGTTTTTT.

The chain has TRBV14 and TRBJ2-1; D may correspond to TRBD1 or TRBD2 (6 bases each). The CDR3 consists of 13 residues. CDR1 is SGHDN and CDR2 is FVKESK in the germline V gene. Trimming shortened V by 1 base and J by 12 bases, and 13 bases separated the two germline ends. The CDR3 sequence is CASSQVRGESQFF. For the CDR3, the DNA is TGTGCCAGCAGCCAAGTTAGGGGGGAATCGCAGTTCTTC. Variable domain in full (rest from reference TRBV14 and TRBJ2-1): EAGVTQFPSHSVIEKGQTVTLRCDPISGHDNLYWYRRVMGKEIKFLLHFVKESKQDESGMPNNRFLAERTGGTYSTLKVQPAELEDSGVYFCASSQVRGESQFFGPGTRLTVL.

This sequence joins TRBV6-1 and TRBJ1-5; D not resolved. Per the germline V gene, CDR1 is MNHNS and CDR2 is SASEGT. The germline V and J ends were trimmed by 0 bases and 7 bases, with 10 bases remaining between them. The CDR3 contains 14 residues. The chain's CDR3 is CASSEAPGLQPQHF. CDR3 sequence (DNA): TGTGCCAGCAGTGAAGCGCCGGGTTTACAGCCCCAGCATTTT.

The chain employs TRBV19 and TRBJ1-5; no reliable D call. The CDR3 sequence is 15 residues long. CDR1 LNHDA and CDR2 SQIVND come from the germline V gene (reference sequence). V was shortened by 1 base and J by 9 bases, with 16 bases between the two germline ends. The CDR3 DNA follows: TGTGCCAGTAGTATAGGTACGAAGCTGCCATCGCCCCAGCATTTT. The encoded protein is CASSIGTKLPSPQHF.

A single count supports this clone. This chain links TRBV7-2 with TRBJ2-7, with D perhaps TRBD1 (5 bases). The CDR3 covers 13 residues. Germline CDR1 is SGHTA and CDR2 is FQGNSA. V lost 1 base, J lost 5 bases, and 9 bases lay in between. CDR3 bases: TGTGCCAGCAGCTTAGGGAGCAGGGACGAGCAGTACTTC. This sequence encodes CASSLGSRDEQYF.

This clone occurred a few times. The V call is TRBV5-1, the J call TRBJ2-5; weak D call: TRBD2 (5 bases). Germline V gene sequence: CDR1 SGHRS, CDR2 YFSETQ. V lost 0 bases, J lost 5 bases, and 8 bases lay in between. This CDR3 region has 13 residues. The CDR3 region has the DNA TGCGCCAGCAGCTTGGGAGGGTTGGAGACCCAGTACTTC. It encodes CASSLGGLETQYF. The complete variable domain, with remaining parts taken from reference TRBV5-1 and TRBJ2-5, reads KAGVTQTPRYLIKTRGQQVTLSCSPISGHRSVSWYQQTPGQGLQFLFEYFSETQRNKGNFPGRFSGRQFSNSRSEMNVSTLELGDSALYLCASSLGGLETQYFGPGTRLLVL.

The DNA for the CDR3 is TGTGCCAGCAGCTCGTCCGGGACAGGGGCCGAGACCCAGTACTTC. Translated: CASSSSGTGAETQYF. The chain is built from TRBV9 and TRBJ2-5; 10 bases match TRBD1. Per the germline V gene, CDR1 is SGDLS and CDR2 is YYNGEE. The CDR3 extends over 15 amino acids. After removal of 4 bases from V and 5 bases from J, the junction contained 8 bases not matched to a gene.